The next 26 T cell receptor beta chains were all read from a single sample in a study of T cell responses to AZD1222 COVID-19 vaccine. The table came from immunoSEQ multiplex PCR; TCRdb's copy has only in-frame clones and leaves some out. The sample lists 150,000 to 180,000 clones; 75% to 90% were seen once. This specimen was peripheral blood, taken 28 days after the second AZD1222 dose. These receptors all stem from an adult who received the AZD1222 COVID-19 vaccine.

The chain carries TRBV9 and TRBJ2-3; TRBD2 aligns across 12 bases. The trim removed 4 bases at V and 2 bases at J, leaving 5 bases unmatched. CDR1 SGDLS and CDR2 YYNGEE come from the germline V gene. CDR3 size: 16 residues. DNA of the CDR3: TGTGCCAGCAGCCCCCGGACTAGCGGGACCACAGATACGCAGTATTTT. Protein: CASSPRTSGTTDTQYF.

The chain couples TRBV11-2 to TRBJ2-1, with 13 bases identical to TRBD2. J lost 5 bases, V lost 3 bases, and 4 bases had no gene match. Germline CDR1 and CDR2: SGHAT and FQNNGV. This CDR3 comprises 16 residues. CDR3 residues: CASSFRLAGGHNEQFF. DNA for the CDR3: TGTGCCAGCAGCTTCCGACTAGCGGGAGGCCACAATGAGCAGTTCTTC.

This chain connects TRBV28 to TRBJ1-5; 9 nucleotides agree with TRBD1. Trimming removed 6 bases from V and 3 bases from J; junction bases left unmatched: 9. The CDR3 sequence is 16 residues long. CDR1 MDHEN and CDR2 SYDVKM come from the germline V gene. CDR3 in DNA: TGTGCCAGCAGACTACCGGGACAGGGTAACAATCAGCCCCAGCATTTT. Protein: CASRLPGQGNNQPQHF.

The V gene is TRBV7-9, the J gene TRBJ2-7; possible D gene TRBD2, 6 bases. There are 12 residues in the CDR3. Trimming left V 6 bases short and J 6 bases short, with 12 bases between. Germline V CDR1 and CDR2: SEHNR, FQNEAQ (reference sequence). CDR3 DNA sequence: TGTGCCAGCAGTCGGGACTTTTTCGAGCAGTACTTC. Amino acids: CASSRDFFEQYF. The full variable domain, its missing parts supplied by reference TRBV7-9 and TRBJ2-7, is DTGVSQNPRHKITKRGQNVTFRCDPISEHNRLYWYRQTLGQGPEFLTYFQNEAQLEKSRLLSDRFSAERPKGSFSTLEIQRTEQGDSAMYLCASSRDFFEQYFGPGTRLTVT.

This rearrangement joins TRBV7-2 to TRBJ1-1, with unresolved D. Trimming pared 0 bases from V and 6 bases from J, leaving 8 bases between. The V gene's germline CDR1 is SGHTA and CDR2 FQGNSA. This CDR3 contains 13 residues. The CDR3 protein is CASSLANQAEAFF. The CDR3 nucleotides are TGTGCCAGCAGCTTAGCGAACCAGGCTGAAGCTTTCTTT.

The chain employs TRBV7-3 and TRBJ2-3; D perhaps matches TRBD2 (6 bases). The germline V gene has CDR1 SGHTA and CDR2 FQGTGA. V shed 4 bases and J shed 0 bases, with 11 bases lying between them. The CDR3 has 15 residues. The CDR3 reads CASSSHSGSTDTQYF. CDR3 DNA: TGTGCCAGCAGCTCCCATAGCGGTAGCACAGATACGCAGTATTTT.

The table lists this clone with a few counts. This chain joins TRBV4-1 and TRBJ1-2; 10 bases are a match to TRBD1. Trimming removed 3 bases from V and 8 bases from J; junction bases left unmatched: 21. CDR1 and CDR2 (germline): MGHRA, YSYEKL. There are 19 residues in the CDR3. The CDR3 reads CASSHQTGGLRRGDRGYTF. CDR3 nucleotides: TGCGCCAGCAGCCATCAGACAGGGGGCCTGCGCCGGGGGGATCGAGGCTACACCTTC.

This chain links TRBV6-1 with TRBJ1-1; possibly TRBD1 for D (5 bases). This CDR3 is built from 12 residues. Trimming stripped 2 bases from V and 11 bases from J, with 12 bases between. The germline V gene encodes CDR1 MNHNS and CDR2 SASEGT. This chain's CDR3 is CASSETPSGAFF. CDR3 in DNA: TGTGCCAGCAGTGAAACACCTTCAGGGGCTTTCTTT.

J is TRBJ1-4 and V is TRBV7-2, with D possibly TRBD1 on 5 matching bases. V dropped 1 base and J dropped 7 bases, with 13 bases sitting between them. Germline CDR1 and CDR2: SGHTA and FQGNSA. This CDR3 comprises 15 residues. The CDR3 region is CASSLESGGIEKLFF. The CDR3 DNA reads TGTGCCAGCAGCTTAGAATCCGGGGGGATTGAAAAACTGTTTTTT.

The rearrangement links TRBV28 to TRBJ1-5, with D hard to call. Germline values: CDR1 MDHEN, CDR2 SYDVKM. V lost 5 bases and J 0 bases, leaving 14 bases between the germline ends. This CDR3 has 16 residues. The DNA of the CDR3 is TGTGCCAGCAGTCCCCATTTCGGGAATAGCAATCAGCCCCAGCATTTT. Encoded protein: CASSPHFGNSNQPQHF.

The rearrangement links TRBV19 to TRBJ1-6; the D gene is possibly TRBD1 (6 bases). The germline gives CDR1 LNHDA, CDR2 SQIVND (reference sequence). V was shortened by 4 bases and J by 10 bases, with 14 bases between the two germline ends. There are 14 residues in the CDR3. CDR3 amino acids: CASSTAGTNSPLHF. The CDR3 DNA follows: TGTGCCAGTAGTACCGCCGGGACAAACTCACCCCTCCACTTT.

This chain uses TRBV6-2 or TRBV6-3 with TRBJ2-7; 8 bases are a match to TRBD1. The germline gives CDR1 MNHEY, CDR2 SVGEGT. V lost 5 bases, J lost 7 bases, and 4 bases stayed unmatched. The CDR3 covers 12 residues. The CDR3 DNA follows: TGTGCCAGCAGTCTCGGGACAGGAGAGCAGTACTTC. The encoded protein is CASSLGTGEQYF.

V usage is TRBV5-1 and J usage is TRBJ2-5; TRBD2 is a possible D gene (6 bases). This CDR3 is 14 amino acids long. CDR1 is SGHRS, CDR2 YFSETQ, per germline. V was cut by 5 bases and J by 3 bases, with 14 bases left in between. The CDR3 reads CASSRDLGKETQYF. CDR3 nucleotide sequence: TGCGCCAGCAGTAGGGACTTGGGAAAAGAGACCCAGTACTTC.

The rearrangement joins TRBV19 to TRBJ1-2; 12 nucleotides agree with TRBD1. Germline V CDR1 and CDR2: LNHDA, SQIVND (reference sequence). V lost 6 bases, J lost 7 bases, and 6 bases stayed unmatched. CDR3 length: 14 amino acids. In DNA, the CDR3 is TGTGCCAGTAGAGGGACAGGGGGCAGTCGTGGCTACACCTTC. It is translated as CASRGTGGSRGYTF.

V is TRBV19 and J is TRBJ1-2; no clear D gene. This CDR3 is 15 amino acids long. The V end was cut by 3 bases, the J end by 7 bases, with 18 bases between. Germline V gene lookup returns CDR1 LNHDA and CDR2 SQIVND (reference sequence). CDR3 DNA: TGTGCCAGTAGTATTTTTGGGCAGGCCAGCGGTGGCTACACCTTC. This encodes CASSIFGQASGGYTF.

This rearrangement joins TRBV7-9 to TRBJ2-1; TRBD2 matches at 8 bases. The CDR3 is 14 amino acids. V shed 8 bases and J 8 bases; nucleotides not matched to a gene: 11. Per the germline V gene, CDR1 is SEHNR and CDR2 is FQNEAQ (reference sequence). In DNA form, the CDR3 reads TGTGCCAGCCGCGGCGGGAGGAGTGTCGATGAGCAGTTCTTC. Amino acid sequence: CASRGGRSVDEQFF.

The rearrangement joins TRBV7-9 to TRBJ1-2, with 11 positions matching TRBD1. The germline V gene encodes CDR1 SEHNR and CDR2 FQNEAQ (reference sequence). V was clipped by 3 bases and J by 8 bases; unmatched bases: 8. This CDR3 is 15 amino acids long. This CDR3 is CASSFPGQGVSGYTF. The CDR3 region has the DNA TGTGCCAGCAGCTTCCCGGGACAGGGGGTATCGGGCTACACCTTC.

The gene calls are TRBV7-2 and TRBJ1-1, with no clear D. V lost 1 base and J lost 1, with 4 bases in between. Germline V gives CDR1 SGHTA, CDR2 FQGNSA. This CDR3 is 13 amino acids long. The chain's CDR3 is CASSLGENTEAFF. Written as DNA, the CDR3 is TGTGCCAGCAGCTTAGGCGAGAACACTGAAGCTTTCTTT.

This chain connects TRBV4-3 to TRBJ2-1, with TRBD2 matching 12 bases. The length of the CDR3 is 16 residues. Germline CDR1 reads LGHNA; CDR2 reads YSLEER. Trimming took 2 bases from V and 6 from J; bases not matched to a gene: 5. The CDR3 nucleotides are TGCGCCAGCAGCCAACGACTAGCGGGGGCTTTCAATGAGCAGTTCTTC. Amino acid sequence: CASSQRLAGAFNEQFF.

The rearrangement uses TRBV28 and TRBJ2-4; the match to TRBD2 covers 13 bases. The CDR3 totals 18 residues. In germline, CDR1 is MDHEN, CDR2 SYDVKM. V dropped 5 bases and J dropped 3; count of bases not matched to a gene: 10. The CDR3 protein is CASSQAGTSGKGKNIQYF. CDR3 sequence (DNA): TGTGCCAGCAGTCAAGCCGGGACTAGCGGGAAGGGCAAAAACATTCAGTACTTC.

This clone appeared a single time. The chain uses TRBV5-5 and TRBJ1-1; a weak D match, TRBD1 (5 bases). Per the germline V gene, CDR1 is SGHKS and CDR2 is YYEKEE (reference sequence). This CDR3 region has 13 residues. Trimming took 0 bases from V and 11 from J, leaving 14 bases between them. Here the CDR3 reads CASSLDRQGLAFF. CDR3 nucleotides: TGTGCCAGCAGCTTGGATCGGCAGGGATTGGCTTTCTTT.

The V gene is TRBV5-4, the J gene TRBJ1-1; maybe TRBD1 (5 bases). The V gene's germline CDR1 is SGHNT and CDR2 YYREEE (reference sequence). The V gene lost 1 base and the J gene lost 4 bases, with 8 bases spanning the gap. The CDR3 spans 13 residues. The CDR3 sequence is CASSLRGGTEAFF. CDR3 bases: TGTGCCAGCAGCTTGCGGGGGGGCACTGAAGCTTTCTTT.

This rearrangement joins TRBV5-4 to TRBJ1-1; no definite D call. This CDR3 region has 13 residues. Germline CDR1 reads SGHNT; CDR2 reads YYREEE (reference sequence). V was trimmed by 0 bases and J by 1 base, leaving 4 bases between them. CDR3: CASSLGGNTEAFF. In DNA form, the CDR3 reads TGTGCCAGCAGCTTGGGAGGGAACACTGAAGCTTTCTTT. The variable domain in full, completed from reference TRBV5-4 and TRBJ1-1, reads ETGVTQSPTHLIKTRGQQVTLRCSSQSGHNTVSWYQQALGQGPQFIFQYYREEENGRGNFPPRFSGLQFPNYSSELNVNALELDDSALYLCASSLGGNTEAFFGQGTRLTVV.

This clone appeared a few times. The CDR3, as DNA: TGTGCCAGCAGCCCTAGGAGGCGGGGGACGGGGCAGTACTTC. Protein: CASSPRRRGTGQYF. The rearrangement joins TRBV4-2 to TRBJ2-7, with TRBD2 matching 7 bases. V gave up 4 bases and J gave up 9 bases; unmatched junction bases: 12. The CDR3 length is 14 residues. The V gene's germline CDR1 is LGHNA and CDR2 YNFKEQ.

The CDR3 loop reads CASALGGSQETQYF. For the CDR3, the DNA is TGTGCCAGCGCCCTGGGGGGGAGCCAAGAGACCCAGTACTTC. The chain combines TRBV28 with TRBJ2-5; 7 nucleotides line up with TRBD2. The CDR3 extends over 14 amino acids. Trimming took 8 bases from V and 1 from J; bases not matched to a gene: 7. Germline values: CDR1 MDHEN, CDR2 SYDVKM.

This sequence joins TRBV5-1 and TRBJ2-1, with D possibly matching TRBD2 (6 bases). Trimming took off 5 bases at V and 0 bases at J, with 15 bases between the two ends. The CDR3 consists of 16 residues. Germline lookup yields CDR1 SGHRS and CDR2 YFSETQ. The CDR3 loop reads CASSFTGSFSYNEQFF. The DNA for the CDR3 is TGCGCCAGCAGTTTTACCGGGAGCTTCTCCTACAATGAGCAGTTCTTC.